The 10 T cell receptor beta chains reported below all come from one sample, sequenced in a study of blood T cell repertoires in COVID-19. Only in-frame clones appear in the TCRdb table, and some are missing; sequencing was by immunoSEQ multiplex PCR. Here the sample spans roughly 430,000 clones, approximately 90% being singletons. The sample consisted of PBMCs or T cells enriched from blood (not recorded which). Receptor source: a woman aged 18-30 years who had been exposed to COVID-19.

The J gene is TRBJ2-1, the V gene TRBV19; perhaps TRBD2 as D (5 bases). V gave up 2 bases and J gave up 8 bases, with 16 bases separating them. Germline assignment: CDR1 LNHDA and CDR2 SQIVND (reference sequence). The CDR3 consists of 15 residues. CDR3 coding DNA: TGTGCCAGTAGTATAACCCAGTCACTAGTGGATGAGCAGTTCTTC. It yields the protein CASSITQSLVDEQFF.

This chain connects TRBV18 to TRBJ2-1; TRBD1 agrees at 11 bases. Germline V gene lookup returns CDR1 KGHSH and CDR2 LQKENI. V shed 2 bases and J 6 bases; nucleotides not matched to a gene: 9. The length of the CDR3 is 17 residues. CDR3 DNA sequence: TGTGCCAGCTCACCAATCCTCGGGACAGGGGGGGTCAATGAGCAGTTCTTC. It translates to CASSPILGTGGVNEQFF. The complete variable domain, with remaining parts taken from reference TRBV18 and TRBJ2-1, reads NAGVMQNPRHLVRRRGQEARLRCSPMKGHSHVYWYRQLPEEGLKFMVYLQKENIIDESGMPKERFSAEFPKEGPSILRIQQVVRGDSAAYFCASSPILGTGGVNEQFFGPGTRLTVL.

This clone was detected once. CDR3 region: CASSRDRVSAFF. Written as DNA, the CDR3 is TGTGCCAGCAGTCGGGACAGGGTTAGTGCTTTCTTT. This chain joins TRBV14 and TRBJ1-1, with TRBD1 matching 9 bases. Germline CDR1 SGHDN, CDR2 FVKESK. V lost 6 bases and J lost 11; bases outside the gene matches: 7. CDR3 size: 12 residues.

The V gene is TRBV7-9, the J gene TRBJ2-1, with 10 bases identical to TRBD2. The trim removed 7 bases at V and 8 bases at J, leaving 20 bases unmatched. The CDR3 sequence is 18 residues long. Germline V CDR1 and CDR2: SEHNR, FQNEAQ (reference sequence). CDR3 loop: CASIETRASGGINHEQFF. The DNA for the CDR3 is TGTGCCAGCATCGAAACCAGGGCTAGCGGGGGAATCAACCATGAGCAGTTCTTC.

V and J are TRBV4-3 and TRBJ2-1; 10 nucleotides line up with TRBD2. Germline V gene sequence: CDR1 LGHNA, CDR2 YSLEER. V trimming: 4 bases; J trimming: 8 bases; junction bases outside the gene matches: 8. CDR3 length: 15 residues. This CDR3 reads CASSPTPSGGDEQFF. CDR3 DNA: TGCGCCAGCAGCCCGACACCTAGCGGGGGTGATGAGCAGTTCTTC.

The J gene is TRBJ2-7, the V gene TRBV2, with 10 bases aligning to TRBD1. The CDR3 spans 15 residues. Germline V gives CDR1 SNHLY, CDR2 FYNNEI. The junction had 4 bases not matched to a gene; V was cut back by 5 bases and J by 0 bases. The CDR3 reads CASSLDRGSSYEQYF. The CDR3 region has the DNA TGTGCCAGCAGTCTGGACAGGGGGAGCTCCTACGAGCAGTACTTC.

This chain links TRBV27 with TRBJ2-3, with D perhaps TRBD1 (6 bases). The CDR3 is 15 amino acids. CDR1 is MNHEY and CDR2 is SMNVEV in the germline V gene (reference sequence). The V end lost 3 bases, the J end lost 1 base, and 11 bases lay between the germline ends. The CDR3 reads CASSLRGFGTDTQYF. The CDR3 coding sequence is TGTGCCAGCAGTTTGAGGGGGTTTGGCACAGATACGCAGTATTTT.

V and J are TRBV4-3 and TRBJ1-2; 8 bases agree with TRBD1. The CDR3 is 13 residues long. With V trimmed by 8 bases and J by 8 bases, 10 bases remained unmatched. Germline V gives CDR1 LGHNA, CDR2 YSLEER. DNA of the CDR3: TGCGCCAGCGGGATAGAGGGACAGGACGGCTACACCTTC. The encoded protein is CASGIEGQDGYTF.

The CDR3 sequence: CASSLTPGDNEQFF. CDR3 in DNA: TGTGCCAGCAGCCTCACCCCGGGGGACAATGAGCAGTTCTTC. J is TRBJ2-1 and V is TRBV5-6; D is perhaps TRBD2 (6 bases). Trimming pared 4 bases from V and 5 bases from J, leaving 13 bases between. The CDR3 consists of 14 residues. CDR1 and CDR2 (germline): SGHDT, YYEEEE.

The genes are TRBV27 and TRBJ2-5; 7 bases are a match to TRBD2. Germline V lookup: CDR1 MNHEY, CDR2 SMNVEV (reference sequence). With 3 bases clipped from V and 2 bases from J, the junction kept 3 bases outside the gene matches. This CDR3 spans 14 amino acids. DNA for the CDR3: TGTGCCAGCAGTTTCAACGGGAGGCAAGAGACCCAGTACTTC. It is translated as CASSFNGRQETQYF.